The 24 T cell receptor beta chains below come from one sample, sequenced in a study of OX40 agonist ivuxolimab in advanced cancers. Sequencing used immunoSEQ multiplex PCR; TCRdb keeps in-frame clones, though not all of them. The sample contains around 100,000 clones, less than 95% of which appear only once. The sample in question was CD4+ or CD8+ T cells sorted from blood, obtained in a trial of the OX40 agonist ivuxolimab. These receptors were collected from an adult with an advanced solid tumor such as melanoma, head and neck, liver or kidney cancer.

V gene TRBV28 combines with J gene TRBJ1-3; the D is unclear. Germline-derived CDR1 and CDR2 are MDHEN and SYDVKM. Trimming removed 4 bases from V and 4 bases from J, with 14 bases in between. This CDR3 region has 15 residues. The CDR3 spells CASSSPQSPGNTIYF. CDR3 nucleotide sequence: TGTGCCAGCAGTTCACCCCAGAGCCCCGGAAACACCATATATTTT. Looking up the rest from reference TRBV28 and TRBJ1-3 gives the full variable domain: DVKVTQSSRYLVKRTGEKVFLECVQDMDHENMFWYRQDPGLGLRLIYFSYDVKMKEKGDIPEGYSVSREKKERFSLILESASTNQTSMYLCASSSPQSPGNTIYFGEGSWLTVV.

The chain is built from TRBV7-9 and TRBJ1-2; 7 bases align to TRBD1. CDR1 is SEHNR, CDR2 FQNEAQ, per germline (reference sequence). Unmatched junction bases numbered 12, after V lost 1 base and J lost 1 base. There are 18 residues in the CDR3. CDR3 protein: CASSLEGSRDSFNYGYTF. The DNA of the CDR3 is TGTGCCAGCAGCTTAGAGGGTTCTCGGGACAGCTTTAACTATGGCTACACCTTC.

This CDR3 is CASSPLIAGGAYEQYF. The CDR3, as DNA: TGTGCCAGCTCACCCCTTATTGCGGGAGGCGCCTACGAGCAGTACTTC. The J gene is TRBJ2-7, the V gene TRBV18, with TRBD2 identical over 8 bases. Germline V gives CDR1 KGHSH, CDR2 LQKENI. V shed 3 bases and J 2 bases; nucleotides not matched to a gene: 9. This CDR3 has 16 amino acids.

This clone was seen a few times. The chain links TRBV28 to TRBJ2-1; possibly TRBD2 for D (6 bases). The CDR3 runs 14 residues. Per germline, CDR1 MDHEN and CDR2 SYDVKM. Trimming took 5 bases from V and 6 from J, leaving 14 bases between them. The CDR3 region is CASSRLETTNEQFF. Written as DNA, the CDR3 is TGTGCCAGCAGTCGACTAGAAACTACCAATGAGCAGTTCTTC.

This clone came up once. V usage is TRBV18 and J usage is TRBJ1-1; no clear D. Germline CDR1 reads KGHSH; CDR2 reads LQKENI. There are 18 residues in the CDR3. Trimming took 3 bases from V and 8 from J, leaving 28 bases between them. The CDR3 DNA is TGTGCCAGCTCACCCCCGCACCCTCTAGGACGGAGCCCCCGGGAAGCTTTCTTT. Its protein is CASSPPHPLGRSPREAFF.

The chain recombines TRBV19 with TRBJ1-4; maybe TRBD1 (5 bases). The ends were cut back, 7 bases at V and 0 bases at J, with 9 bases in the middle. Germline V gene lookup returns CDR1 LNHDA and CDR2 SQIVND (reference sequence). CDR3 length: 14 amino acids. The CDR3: CASKRQPTNEKLFF. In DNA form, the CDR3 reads TGTGCCAGTAAGAGACAGCCAACTAATGAAAAACTGTTTTTT. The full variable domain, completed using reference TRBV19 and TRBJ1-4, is DGGITQSPKYLFRKEGQNVTLSCEQNLNHDAMYWYRQDPGQGLRLIYYSQIVNDFQKGDIAEGYSVSREKKESFPLTVTSAQKNPTAFYLCASKRQPTNEKLFFGSGTQLSVL.

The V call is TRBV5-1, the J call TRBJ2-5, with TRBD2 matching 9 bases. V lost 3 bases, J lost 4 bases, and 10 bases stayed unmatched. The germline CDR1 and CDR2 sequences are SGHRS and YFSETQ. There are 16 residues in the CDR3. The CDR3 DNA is TGCGCCAGCAGCTCTCCCACCGGGACTAGCACAGAGACCCAGTACTTC. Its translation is CASSSPTGTSTETQYF.

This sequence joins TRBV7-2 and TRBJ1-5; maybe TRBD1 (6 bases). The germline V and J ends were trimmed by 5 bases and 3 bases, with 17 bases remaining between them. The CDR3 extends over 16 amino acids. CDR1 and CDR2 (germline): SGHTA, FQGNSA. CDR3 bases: TGTGCCAGCAGCCGCGCACAGGGAAATATCAATCAGCCCCAGCATTTT. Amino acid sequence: CASSRAQGNINQPQHF.

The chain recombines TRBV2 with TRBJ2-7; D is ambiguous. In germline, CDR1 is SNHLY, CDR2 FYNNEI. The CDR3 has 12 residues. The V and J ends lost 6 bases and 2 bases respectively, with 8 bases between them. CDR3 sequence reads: CASRSIPYEQYF. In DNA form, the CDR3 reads TGTGCCAGCAGATCTATACCCTACGAGCAGTACTTC. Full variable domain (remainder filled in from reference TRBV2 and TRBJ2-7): EPEVTQTPSHQVTQMGQEVILRCVPISNHLYFYWYRQILGQKVEFLVSFYNNEISEKSEIFDDQFSVERPDGSNFTLKIRSTKLEDSAMYFCASRSIPYEQYFGPGTRLTVT.

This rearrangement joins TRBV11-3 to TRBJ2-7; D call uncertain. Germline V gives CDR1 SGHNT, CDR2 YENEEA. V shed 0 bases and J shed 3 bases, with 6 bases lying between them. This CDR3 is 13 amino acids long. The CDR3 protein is CASSLDRFYEQYF. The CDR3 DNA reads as TGTGCCAGCAGCTTAGACAGATTCTACGAGCAGTACTTC. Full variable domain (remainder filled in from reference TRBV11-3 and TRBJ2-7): EAGVVQSPRYKIIEKKQPVAFWCNPISGHNTLYWYLQNLGQGPELLIRYENEEAVDDSQLPKDRFSAERLKGVDSTLKIQPAELGDSAVYLCASSLDRFYEQYFGPGTRLTVT.

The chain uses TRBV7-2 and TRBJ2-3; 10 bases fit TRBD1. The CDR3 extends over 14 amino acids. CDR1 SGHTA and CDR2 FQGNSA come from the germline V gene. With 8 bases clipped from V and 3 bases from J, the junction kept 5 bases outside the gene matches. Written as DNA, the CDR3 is TGTGCCAGCCAACGGGACAGGGGTACAGATACGCAGTATTTT. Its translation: CASQRDRGTDTQYF.

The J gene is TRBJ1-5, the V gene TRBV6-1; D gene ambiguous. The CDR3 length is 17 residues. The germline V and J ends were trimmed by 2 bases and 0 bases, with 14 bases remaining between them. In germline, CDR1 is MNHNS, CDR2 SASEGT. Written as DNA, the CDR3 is TGTGCCAGCAGTGAATTTGTGACATCCGATAGCAATCAGCCCCAGCATTTT. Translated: CASSEFVTSDSNQPQHF.

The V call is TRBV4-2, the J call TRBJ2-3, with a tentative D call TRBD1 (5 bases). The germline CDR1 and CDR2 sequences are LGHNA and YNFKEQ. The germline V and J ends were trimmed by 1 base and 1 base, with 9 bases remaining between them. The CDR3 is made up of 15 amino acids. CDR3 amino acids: CASSQAGAGTDTQYF. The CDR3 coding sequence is TGTGCCAGCAGCCAAGCTGGGGCCGGCACAGATACGCAGTATTTT.

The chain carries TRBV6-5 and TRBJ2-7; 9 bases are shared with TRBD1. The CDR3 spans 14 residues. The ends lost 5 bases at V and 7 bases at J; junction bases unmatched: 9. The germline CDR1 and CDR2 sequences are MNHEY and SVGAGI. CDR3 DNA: TGTGCCAGCAGTCTCGGGACAGGGCGATTGGAGCAGTACTTC. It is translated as CASSLGTGRLEQYF.

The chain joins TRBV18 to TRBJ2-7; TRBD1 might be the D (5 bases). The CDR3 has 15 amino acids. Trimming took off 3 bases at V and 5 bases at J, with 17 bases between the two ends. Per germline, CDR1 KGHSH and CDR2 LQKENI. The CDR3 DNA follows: TGTGCCAGCTCACCCCAGGGAAGTGGATGGAACGAGCAGTACTTC. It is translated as CASSPQGSGWNEQYF.

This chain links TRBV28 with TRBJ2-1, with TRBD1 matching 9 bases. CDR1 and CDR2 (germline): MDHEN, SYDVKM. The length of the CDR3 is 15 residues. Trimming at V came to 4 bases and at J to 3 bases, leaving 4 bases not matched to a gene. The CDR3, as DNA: TGTGCCAGCAGTTCACCGGGACAGGGCTACAATGAGCAGTTCTTC. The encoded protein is CASSSPGQGYNEQFF.

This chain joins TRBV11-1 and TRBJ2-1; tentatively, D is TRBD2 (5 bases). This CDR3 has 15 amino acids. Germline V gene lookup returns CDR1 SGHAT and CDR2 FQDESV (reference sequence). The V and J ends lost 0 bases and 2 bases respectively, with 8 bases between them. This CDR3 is CASSLARAAYNEQFF. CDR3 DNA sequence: TGTGCCAGCAGCTTAGCGCGGGCAGCCTACAATGAGCAGTTCTTC.

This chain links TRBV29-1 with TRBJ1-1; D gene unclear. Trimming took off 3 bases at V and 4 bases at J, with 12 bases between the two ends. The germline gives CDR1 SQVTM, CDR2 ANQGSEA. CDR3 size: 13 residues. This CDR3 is CSVDRDRGTEAFF. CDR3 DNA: TGCAGCGTTGATCGGGATCGGGGCACTGAAGCTTTCTTT.

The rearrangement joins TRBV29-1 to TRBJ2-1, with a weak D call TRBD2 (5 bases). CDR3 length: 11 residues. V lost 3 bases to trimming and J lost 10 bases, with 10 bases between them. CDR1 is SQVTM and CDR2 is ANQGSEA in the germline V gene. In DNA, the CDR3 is TGCAGCGTTGAGTTTAGCGCCGAGCAGTTCTTC. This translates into CSVEFSAEQFF.

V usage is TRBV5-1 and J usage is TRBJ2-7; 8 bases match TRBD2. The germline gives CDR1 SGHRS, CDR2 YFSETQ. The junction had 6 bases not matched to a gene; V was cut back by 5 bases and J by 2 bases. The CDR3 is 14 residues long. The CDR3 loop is CASSPTSATYEQYF. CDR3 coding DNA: TGCGCCAGCAGTCCGACTAGCGCGACCTACGAGCAGTACTTC.

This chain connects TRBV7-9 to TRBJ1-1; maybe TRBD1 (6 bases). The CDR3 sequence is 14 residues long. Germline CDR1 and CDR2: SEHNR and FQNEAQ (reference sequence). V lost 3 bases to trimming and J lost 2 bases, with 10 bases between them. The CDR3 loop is CASSFGQKNTEAFF. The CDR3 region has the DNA TGTGCCAGCAGCTTCGGACAGAAAAACACTGAAGCTTTCTTT.

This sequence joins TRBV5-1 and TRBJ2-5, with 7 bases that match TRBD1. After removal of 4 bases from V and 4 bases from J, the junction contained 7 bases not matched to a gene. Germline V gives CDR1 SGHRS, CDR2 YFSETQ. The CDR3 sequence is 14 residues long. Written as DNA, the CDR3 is TGCGCCAGCAGCGCGACAGGGAAGGGAGAGACCCAGTACTTC. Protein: CASSATGKGETQYF. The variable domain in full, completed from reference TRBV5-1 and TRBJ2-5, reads KAGVTQTPRYLIKTRGQQVTLSCSPISGHRSVSWYQQTPGQGLQFLFEYFSETQRNKGNFPGRFSGRQFSNSRSEMNVSTLELGDSALYLCASSATGKGETQYFGPGTRLLVL.

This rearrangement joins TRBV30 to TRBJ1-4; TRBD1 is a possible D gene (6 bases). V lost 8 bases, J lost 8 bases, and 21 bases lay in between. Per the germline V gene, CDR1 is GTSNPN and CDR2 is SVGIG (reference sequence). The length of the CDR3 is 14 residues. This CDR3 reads CARGEGQGTEKLFF. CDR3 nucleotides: TGTGCCAGGGGGGAGGGGCAGGGGACGGAAAAACTGTTTTTT.

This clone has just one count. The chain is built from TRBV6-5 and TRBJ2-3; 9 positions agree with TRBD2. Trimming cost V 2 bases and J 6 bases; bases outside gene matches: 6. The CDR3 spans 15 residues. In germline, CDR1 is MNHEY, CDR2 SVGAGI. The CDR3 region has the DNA TGTGCCAGCAGTTACAGCGGGAGGCAGAGTGATACGCAGTATTTT. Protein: CASSYSGRQSDTQYF.